This T cell receptor beta chain was sequenced in a study of blood T cells in healthy people across ages. This clonotype was seen only a few times. The CDR3 runs to 14 residues. Trimming removed 4 bases from V and 4 bases from J, with 12 bases in between. Germline V lookup: CDR1 SGHRS, CDR2 YFSETQ. It was with a sample-barcoded 5' primer and a J-beta primer mix that a second PCR of roughly 6 to 12 cycles was run. TCRdb re-derived calls from the 5' RACE reads in MiXCR, one entry per CDR3 protein. This sample yields about 680,000 distinct CDR3 sequences, of which 45% to 50% are seen a single time; roughly 31% belongs to the top ten.

The material sequenced was blood. The chain couples TRBV5-1 to TRBJ1-5; weak D call: TRBD1 (5 bases). This sequence originates from an older woman in good health. This CDR3 reads CASSGGEPNQPQHF. The CDR3 nucleotides read TGCGCCAGCAGCGGGGGGGAACCGAATCAGCCCCAGCATTTT. The full variable domain, completed using reference TRBV5-1 and TRBJ1-5, is KAGVTQTPRYLIKTRGQQVTLSCSPISGHRSVSWYQQTPGQGLQFLFEYFSETQRNKGNFPGRFSGRQFSNSRSEMNVSTLELGDSALYLCASSGGEPNQPQHFGDGTRLSIL.